Below, 5 T cell receptor beta chains from the same sample are listed, as sequenced in a study of post-analysis software for immune sequencing data. Study findings and constraints: Patients showed TRBV5-6, TRBV5-1 and TRBV20-1 among five TRBV segments more frequent than in controls.

Which antigens these TCRs recognize remains unknown. Tagging with unique molecular identifiers was a feature of the TCR beta cDNA libraries. One entry per CDR3 protein, called by TCRdb with MiXCR from the PCR reads. The sample records more than 450,000 distinct CDR3 sequences, around 31% being singletons. Sequenced sample: blood. The origin of the receptors is a girl aged 2-17 years with multiple sclerosis.

This clonotype occurred a few times. The chain employs TRBV20-1 and TRBJ2-5, with 7 bases matching TRBD2. The CDR3 is 15 amino acids. The germline V gene encodes CDR1 DFQATT and CDR2 SNEGSKA (reference sequence). With 6 bases clipped from V and 5 bases from J, the junction kept 15 bases outside the gene matches. CDR3 nucleotides: TGCAGTGCAGCGCTAGCGGACGCTGCAAGGGAGACCCAGTACTTC. Amino acids: CSAALADAARETQYF.

The chain is built from TRBV5-1 and TRBJ1-6, with a possible D match to TRBD1 (5 bases). Germline V gene sequence: CDR1 SGHRS, CDR2 YFSETQ. Trimming shortened V by 0 bases and J by 7 bases, and 17 bases separated the two germline ends. The CDR3 loop spans 17 amino acids. CDR3 sequence: CASSLASAGSWNSPLHF. Here the CDR3 DNA reads TGCGCCAGCAGCTTGGCCTCGGCAGGGTCTTGGAATTCACCCCTCCACTTT.

In this sample, this clonotype turned up a few times. This rearrangement joins TRBV20-1 to TRBJ2-1; TRBD1 aligns across 9 bases. The V segment lost 5 bases and the J segment 6 bases; nucleotides outside the gene matches: 8. The CDR3 runs to 14 residues. The germline CDR1 and CDR2 sequences are DFQATT and SNEGSKA (reference sequence). The CDR3 reads CSARNPDRGNEQFF. CDR3 DNA sequence: TGCAGTGCTCGAAATCCGGACAGGGGCAATGAGCAGTTCTTC.

The chain links TRBV14 to TRBJ1-6; D ambiguous. The CDR3 has 14 residues. V was cut by 0 bases and J by 8 bases, with 8 bases left in between. CDR1 is SGHDN and CDR2 is FVKESK in the germline V gene. The CDR3 loop is CASSQDGSHSPLHF. DNA of the CDR3: TGTGCCAGCAGCCAAGATGGGAGTCATTCACCCCTCCACTTT.

The chain combines TRBV27 with TRBJ2-6, with D unclear. Trimming took 0 bases from V and 0 from J, leaving 9 bases between them. CDR3 length: 17 amino acids. The germline CDR1 and CDR2 sequences are MNHEY and SMNVEV (reference sequence). CDR3 DNA: TGTGCCAGCAGTTTATCGAGTGCAATCTCTGGGGCCAACGTCCTGACTTTC. Amino acids: CASSLSSAISGANVLTF. Combining the CDR3 with reference TRBV27 and TRBJ2-6 gives the whole variable domain EAQVTQNPRYLITVTGKKLTVTCSQNMNHEYMSWYRQDPGLGLRQIYYSMNVEVTDKGDVPEGYKVSRKEKRNFPLILESPSPNQTSLYFCASSLSSAISGANVLTFGAGSRLTVL.